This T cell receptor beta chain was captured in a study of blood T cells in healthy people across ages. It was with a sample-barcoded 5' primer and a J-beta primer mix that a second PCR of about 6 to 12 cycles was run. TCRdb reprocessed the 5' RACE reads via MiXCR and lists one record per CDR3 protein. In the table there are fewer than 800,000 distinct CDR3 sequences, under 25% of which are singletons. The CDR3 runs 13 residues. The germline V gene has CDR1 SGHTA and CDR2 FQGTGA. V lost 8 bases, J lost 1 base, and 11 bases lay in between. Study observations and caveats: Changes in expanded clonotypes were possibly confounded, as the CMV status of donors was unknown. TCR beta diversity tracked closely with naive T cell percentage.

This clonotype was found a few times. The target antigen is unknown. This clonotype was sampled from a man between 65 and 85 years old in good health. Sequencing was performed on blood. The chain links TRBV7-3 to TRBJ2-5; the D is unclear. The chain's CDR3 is CASAKGPQETQYF. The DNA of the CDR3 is TGTGCCAGCGCTAAGGGTCCCCAAGAGACCCAGTACTTC.